This T cell receptor beta chain was sequenced for a study of cytomegalovirus exposure and HLA in healthy donors. Whole-study context: An early data release held tens of millions of unique TCRs from HLA-typed donors.

Amplification used 60 Vbeta primers and 13 Jbeta primers. The assay was immunoSEQ multiplex PCR, and TCRdb's table has in-frame clones only and misses some. The table records under 45,000 clones, 75% to 85% of them present only once. J lost 7 bases, V lost 2 bases, and 11 bases had no gene match. CDR3 length equals 15 residues. CDR1 is GTSNPN and CDR2 is SVGIG in the germline V gene (reference sequence). Study conclusions and caveats: Upon later analysis, HLA-associated TCR beta chains proved more clonally expanded than other, equally common chains.

A word on this clone: What it binds is not known. No conserved phenylalanine or tryptophan is present at the end of the CDR3, so a read error is the likely explanation.

This chain uses TRBV30 with TRBJ1-2, with 9 nucleotides matching TRBD1. The specimen sequenced was PBMCs. The sequence was obtained from a male donor in good health and CMV-seronegative. Written as DNA, the CDR3 is TGTGCCTGGAGTTTTACAGGGGGCGCATATTTTGGCTACACCGTC. Translated, it gives CAWSFTGGAYFGYTV.